Listed below are T cell receptor beta chains from one sample, sequenced in a study of STAT5B mutations in CD4+ large granular lymphocyte leukemia. The table came from immunoSEQ multiplex PCR; TCRdb's copy has only in-frame clones and leaves some out. The sample carries 25,000 to 35,000 clones, around two thirds recorded once. Sample: CD4+ T cells from blood buffy coats. These receptor sequences come from a human donor in good health. CDR3s include the opening cysteine and the closing phenylalanine or tryptophan. The order of the fields is V gene, clone size, J gene, D gene, CDR3 protein, CDR3 DNA. A D gene is named only where the DNA matches it firmly. The listing skips clone size in some rows; elsewhere it reads once, few, many or a size class.

v_gene: TRBV11-2; abundance: -; j_gene: TRBJ2-7; d_gene: -; CDR3aa: CASTHRASQVIYEQYF; CDR3nt: TGTGCCAGCACCCACCGGGCTAGTCAGGTCATTTACGAGCAGTACTTC
v_gene: TRBV18; abundance: few; j_gene: TRBJ1-2; d_gene: TRBD1; CDR3aa: CASSPSGQATDGYTF; CDR3nt: TGTGCCAGCTCACCCTCCGGACAGGCGACCGATGGCTACACCTTC
v_gene: TRBV5-4; abundance: -; j_gene: TRBJ2-2; d_gene: -; CDR3aa: CASSRGLPDTGELFF; CDR3nt: TGTGCCAGCAGCAGGGGACTGCCCGACACCGGGGAGCTGTTTTTT
v_gene: TRBV7-6; abundance: few; j_gene: TRBJ1-6; d_gene: -; CDR3aa: CASTSSYNSPLHF; CDR3nt: TGTGCCAGCACGAGCTCCTATAATTCACCCCTCCACTTT
v_gene: TRBV18; abundance: -; j_gene: TRBJ2-3; d_gene: TRBD2; CDR3aa: CASSPPGTSFTDTQYF; CDR3nt: TGTGCCAGCTCACCACCAGGGACTAGCTTCACAGATACGCAGTATTTT
v_gene: TRBV27; abundance: -; j_gene: TRBJ1-6; d_gene: -; CDR3aa: CASSLLGGFTYNSPLHF; CDR3nt: TGTGCCAGCAGTTTATTGGGGGGATTCACCTATAATTCACCCCTCCACTTT
v_gene: TRBV6-6; abundance: once; j_gene: TRBJ1-4; d_gene: TRBD1; CDR3aa: CASSPTGVANEKLFF; CDR3nt: TGTGCCAGCAGTCCTACAGGGGTGGCTAATGAAAAACTGTTTTTT
v_gene: TRBV6-5; abundance: -; j_gene: TRBJ1-3; d_gene: TRBD1; CDR3aa: CASHPGQRYF; CDR3nt: TGTGCCAGCCATCCGGGACAGCGATATTTT
v_gene: TRBV2; abundance: -; j_gene: TRBJ2-7; d_gene: TRBD2; CDR3aa: CASSEAPFSGTSIDEQYF; CDR3nt: TGTGCCAGCAGTGAAGCACCATTTTCCGGGACTAGCATCGACGAGCAGTACTTC
v_gene: TRBV9; abundance: -; j_gene: TRBJ2-1; d_gene: TRBD2; CDR3aa: CASSVDVAGAEQFF; CDR3nt: TGTGCCAGCAGCGTAGACGTAGCGGGGGCTGAGCAGTTCTTC